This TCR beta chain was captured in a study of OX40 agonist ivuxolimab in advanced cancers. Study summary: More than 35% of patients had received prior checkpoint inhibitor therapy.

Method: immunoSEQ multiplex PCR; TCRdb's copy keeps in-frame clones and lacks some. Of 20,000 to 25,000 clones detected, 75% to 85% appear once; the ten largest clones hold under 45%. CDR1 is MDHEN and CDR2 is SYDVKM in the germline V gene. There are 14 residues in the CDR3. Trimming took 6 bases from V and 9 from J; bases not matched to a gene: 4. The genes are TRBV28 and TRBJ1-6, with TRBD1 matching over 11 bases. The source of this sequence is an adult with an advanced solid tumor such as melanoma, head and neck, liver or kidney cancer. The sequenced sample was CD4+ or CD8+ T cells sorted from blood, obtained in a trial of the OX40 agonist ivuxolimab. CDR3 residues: CASRSGTGGSPLHF. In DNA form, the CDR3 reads TGTGCCAGCAGGTCCGGGACAGGGGGTTCACCCCTCCACTTT.